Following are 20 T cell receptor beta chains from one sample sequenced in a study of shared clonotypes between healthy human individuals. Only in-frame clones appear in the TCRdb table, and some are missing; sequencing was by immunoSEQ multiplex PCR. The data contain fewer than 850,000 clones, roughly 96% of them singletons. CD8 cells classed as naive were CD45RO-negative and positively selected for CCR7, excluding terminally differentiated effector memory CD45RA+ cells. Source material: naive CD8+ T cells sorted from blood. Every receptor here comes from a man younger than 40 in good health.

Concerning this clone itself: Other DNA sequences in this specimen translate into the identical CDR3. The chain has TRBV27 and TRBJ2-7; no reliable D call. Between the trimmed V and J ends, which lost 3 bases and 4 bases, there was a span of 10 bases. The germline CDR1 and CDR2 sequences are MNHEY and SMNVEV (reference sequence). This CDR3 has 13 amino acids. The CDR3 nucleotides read TGTGCCAGCAGTTTGAGGAGCCCGTACGAGCAGTACTTC. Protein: CASSLRSPYEQYF.

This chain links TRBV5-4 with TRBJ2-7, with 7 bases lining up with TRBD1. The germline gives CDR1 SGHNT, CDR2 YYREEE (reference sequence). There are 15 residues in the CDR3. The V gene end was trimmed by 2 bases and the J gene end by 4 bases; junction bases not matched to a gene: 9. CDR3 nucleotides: TGTGCCAGCAGCTTTGTAGGGGCGACAGGGTACGAGCAGTACTTC. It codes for CASSFVGATGYEQYF.

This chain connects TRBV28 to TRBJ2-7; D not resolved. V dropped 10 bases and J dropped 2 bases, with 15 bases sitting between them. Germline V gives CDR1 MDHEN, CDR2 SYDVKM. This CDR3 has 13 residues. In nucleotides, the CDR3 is TGTGCCACGTGCGAGAGGATGACCTACGAGCAGTACTTC. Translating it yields CATCERMTYEQYF.

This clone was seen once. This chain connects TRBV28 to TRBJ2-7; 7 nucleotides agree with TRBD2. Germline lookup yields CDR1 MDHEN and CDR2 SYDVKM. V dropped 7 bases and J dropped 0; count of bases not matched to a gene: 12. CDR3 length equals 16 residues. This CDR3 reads CASTLSRGGGSYEQYF. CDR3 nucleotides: TGTGCCAGCACACTCTCCCGTGGCGGGGGCTCCTACGAGCAGTACTTC.

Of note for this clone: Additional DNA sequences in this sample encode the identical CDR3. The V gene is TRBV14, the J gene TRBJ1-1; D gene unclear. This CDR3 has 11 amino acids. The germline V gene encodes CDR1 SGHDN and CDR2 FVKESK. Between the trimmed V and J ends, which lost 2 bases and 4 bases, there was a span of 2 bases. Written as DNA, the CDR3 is TGTGCCAGCAGCCAAAGCACTGAAGCTTTCTTT. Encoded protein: CASSQSTEAFF. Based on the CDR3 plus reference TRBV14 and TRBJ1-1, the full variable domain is EAGVTQFPSHSVIEKGQTVTLRCDPISGHDNLYWYRRVMGKEIKFLLHFVKESKQDESGMPNNRFLAERTGGTYSTLKVQPAELEDSGVYFCASSQSTEAFFGQGTRLTVV.

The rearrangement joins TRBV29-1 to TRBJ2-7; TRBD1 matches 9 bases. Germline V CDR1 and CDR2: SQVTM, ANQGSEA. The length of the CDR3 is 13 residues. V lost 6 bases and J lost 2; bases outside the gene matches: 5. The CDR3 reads CSVETGGPYEQYF. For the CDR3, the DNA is TGCAGCGTAGAGACAGGGGGGCCCTACGAGCAGTACTTC.

CDR3 loop: CASSRSGSYNEQFF. The CDR3 nucleotides are TGCGCCAGCAGTAGGAGCGGGAGTTACAATGAGCAGTTCTTC. The rearrangement joins TRBV5-1 to TRBJ2-1; 8 bases align to TRBD2. This CDR3 region has 14 residues. Trimming took 5 bases from V and 4 from J; bases not matched to a gene: 5. Germline lookup yields CDR1 SGHRS and CDR2 YFSETQ.

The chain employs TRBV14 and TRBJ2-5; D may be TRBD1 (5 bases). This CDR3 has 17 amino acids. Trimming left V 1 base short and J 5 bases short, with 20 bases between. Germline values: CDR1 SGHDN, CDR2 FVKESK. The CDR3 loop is CASSQGFQGRRLETQYF. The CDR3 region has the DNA TGTGCCAGCAGCCAAGGGTTCCAGGGTCGACGGTTGGAGACCCAGTACTTC.

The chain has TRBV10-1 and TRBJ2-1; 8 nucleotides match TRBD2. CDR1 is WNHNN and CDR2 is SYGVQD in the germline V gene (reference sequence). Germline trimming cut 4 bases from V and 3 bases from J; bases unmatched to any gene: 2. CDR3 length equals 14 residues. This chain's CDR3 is CASSGLAGYNEQFF. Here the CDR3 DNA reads TGCGCCAGCAGTGGGCTAGCGGGCTACAATGAGCAGTTCTTC.

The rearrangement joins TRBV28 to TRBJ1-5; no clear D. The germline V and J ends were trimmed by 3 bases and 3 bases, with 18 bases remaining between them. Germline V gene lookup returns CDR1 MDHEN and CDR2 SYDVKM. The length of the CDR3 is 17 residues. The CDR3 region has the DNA TGTGCCAGCAGTTTGGTATTGGCGGAAAACTTCAATCAGCCCCAGCATTTT. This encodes CASSLVLAENFNQPQHF.

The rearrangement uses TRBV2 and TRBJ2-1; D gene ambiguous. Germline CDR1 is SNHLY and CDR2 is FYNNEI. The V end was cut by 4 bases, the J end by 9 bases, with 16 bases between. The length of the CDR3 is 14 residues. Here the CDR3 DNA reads TGTGCCAGCAGTGTTATGAGTATGCCCAGTGAGCAGTTCTTC. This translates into CASSVMSMPSEQFF. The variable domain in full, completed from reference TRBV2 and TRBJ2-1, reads EPEVTQTPSHQVTQMGQEVILRCVPISNHLYFYWYRQILGQKVEFLVSFYNNEISEKSEIFDDQFSVERPDGSNFTLKIRSTKLEDSAMYFCASSVMSMPSEQFFGPGTRLTVL.

CDR3 residues: CAWIGSGTYEQYF. The CDR3 bases are TGTGCCTGGATCGGGTCAGGCACCTACGAGCAGTACTTC. The chain carries TRBV30 and TRBJ2-7; D remains ambiguous. Germline-derived CDR1 and CDR2 are GTSNPN and SVGIG (reference sequence). Trimming left V 4 bases short and J 2 bases short, with 12 bases between. This CDR3 comprises 13 residues.

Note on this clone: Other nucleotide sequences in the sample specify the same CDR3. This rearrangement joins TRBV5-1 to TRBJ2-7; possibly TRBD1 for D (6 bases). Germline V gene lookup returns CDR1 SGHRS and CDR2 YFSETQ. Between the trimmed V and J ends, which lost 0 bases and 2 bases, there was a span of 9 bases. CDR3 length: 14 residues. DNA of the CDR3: TGCGCCAGCAGCTTGGGGGGGCTAGCCTACGAGCAGTACTTC. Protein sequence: CASSLGGLAYEQYF.

Written as DNA, the CDR3 is TGTGCCAGCAGCCGTCAGAACCCGGCGACAGGGAGCAATCAGCCCCAGCATTTT. Its translation is CASSRQNPATGSNQPQHF. The V call is TRBV7-9, the J call TRBJ1-5; 7 nucleotides match TRBD1. The CDR3 totals 18 residues. Germline V gene data show CDR1 as SEHNR and CDR2 as FQNEAQ (reference sequence). The V and J ends lost 5 bases and 1 base, in that order; junction bases with no gene match: 14.

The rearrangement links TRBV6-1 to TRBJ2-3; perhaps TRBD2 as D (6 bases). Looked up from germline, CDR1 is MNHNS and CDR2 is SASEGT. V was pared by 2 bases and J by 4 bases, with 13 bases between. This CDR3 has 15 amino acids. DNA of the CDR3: TGTGCCAGCAGTGAAAGGGCGGGACGCCCAGATACGCAGTATTTT. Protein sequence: CASSERAGRPDTQYF.

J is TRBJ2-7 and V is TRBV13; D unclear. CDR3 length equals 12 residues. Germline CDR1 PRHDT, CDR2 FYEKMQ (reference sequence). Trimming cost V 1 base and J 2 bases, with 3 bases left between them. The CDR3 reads CASSLAAYEQYF. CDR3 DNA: TGTGCCAGCAGCTTAGCGGCCTACGAGCAGTACTTC.

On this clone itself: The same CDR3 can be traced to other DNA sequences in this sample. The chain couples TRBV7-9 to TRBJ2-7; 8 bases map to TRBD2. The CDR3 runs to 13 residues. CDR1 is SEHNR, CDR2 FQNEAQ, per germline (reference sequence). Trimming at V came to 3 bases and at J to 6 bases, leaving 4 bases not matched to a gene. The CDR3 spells CASSLGLAGEQYF. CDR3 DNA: TGTGCCAGCAGCTTGGGGCTAGCGGGCGAGCAGTACTTC.

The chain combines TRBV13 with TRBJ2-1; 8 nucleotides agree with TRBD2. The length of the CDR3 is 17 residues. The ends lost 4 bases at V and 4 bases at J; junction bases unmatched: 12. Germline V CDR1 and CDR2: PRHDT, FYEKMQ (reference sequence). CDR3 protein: CASSSSSGPSLYNEQFF. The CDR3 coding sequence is TGTGCCAGCAGCTCCTCTAGCGGGCCGAGTCTATACAATGAGCAGTTCTTC.

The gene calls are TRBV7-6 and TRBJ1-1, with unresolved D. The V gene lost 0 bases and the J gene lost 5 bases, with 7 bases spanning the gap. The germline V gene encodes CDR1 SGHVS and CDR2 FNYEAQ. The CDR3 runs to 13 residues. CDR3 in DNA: TGTGCCAGCAGCTTAGCGGGATTAACTGAAGCTTTCTTT. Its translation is CASSLAGLTEAFF.

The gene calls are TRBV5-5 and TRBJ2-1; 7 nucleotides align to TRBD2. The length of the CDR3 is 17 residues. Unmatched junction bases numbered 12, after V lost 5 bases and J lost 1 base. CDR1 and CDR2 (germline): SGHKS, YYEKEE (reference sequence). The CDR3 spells CASSHKGRGLSYNEQFF. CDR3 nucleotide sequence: TGTGCCAGCAGTCATAAAGGGAGGGGCTTGTCCTACAATGAGCAGTTCTTC.